Listed here are 28 T cell receptor beta chains from one sample, sequenced in a study of T-cell reconstitution after alpha-beta-depleted transplantation in children. As it was prepared, the TCRbeta library received unique molecular identifiers. Each CDR3 protein gets one entry after TCRdb re-called the PCR reads with MiXCR. This sample has about 830,000 distinct CDR3 sequences, with approximately 15% found just once. The material was PBMCs, mostly from graft donor cells, obtained 360 days after TCRalphabeta/CD19-depleted stem cell transplant. The receptor source for this set is a male patient younger than 18 who had a stem cell transplant for acute lymphoblastic leukemia, so the T cells may come from the graft donor.

V gene TRBV7-9 combines with J gene TRBJ2-1; TRBD1 is a possible D gene (6 bases). The V and J ends lost 7 bases and 7 bases respectively, with 14 bases between them. The germline CDR1 and CDR2 sequences are SEHNR and FQNEAQ (reference sequence). This CDR3 spans 13 amino acids. DNA for the CDR3: TGTGCCAGCATCTACCAACAGGGAAATGAGCAGTTCTTC. Its protein product is CASIYQQGNEQFF.

Only a few counts were recorded for this clonotype. The V call is TRBV4-1, the J call TRBJ2-7, with 7 bases fitting TRBD1. The germline CDR1 and CDR2 sequences are MGHRA and YSYEKL. This CDR3 spans 21 amino acids. Trimming removed 4 bases from V and 0 bases from J; junction bases left unmatched: 24. The CDR3 spells CASSLTEWGGTVSRGSYEQYF. DNA for the CDR3: TGCGCCAGCAGCCTGACTGAATGGGGTGGGACAGTCTCAAGGGGCTCCTACGAGCAGTACTTC.

The CDR3 DNA reads TGTGCCACCAGCAGAGGGGGGCAGGGGCCAGAGACCCAGTACTTC. This sequence encodes CATSRGGQGPETQYF. The chain carries TRBV15 and TRBJ2-5, with a tentative D call TRBD1 (6 bases). Germline CDR1 LNHNV, CDR2 YYDKDF (reference sequence). This CDR3 is built from 15 residues. V was clipped by 1 base and J by 4 bases, with 13 bases between them.

This clonotype was seen only once. The V call is TRBV5-1, the J call TRBJ1-6, with TRBD1 matching over 7 bases. This CDR3 has 17 residues. Germline lookup yields CDR1 SGHRS and CDR2 YFSETQ. The V gene end was trimmed by 2 bases and the J gene end by 7 bases; junction bases not matched to a gene: 12. The CDR3 DNA follows: TGCGCCAGCAGCTTATTTTTTTGGACAGGCGGAAATTCACCCCTCCACTTT. As protein: CASSLFFWTGGNSPLHF.

This clonotype was counted at least ten times. The rearrangement uses TRBV5-1 and TRBJ1-1; D is unclear. CDR1 SGHRS and CDR2 YFSETQ come from the germline V gene. This CDR3 spans 14 amino acids. V lost 0 bases and J 1 base, leaving 7 bases between the germline ends. The CDR3 protein is CASSLVGSNTEAFF. The CDR3 region has the DNA TGCGCCAGCAGCTTGGTGGGGTCGAACACTGAAGCTTTCTTT. Drawing the rest from reference TRBV5-1 and TRBJ1-1, the complete variable domain is KAGVTQTPRYLIKTRGQQVTLSCSPISGHRSVSWYQQTPGQGLQFLFEYFSETQRNKGNFPGRFSGRQFSNSRSEMNVSTLELGDSALYLCASSLVGSNTEAFFGQGTRLTVV.

The chain joins TRBV9 to TRBJ2-1, with 7 bases fitting TRBD2. Germline V CDR1 and CDR2: SGDLS, YYNGEE. CDR3 length equals 16 residues. Trimming took 0 bases from V and 4 from J; bases not matched to a gene: 7. The CDR3 region has the DNA TGTGCCAGCAGCGTAGGTCTAGCGGAGAGGTACAATGAGCAGTTCTTC. It translates to CASSVGLAERYNEQFF. The variable domain in full, with the rest retrieved from reference TRBV9 and TRBJ2-1, is DSGVTQTPKHLITATGQRVTLRCSPRSGDLSVYWYQQSLDQGLQFLIQYYNGEERAKGNILERFSAQQFPDLHSELNLSSLELGDSALYFCASSVGLAERYNEQFFGPGTRLTVL.

The chain couples TRBV12-3 or TRBV12-4 to TRBJ2-1; 10 bases line up with TRBD2. The CDR3 is 17 amino acids. V was clipped by 4 bases and J by 2 bases; unmatched bases: 8. The CDR3 nucleotides are TGTGCCAGCAGTTACGTCCCGGGACTAGCGACCTACAATGAGCAGTTCTTC. Protein product: CASSYVPGLATYNEQFF.

There are a few counts of this clonotype. J is TRBJ2-7 and V is TRBV12-3 or TRBV12-4, with TRBD2 matching 10 bases. The J segment lost 3 bases and the V segment lost 5 bases, leaving 7 bases of the junction unmatched. There are 15 residues in the CDR3. The CDR3 region is CASSPAGGPLYEQYF. Written as DNA, the CDR3 is TGTGCCAGCAGTCCAGCGGGAGGGCCCCTCTACGAGCAGTACTTC.

The V and J genes are TRBV10-3 and TRBJ2-1; 9 bases are a match to TRBD1. The V gene's germline CDR1 is ENHRY and CDR2 SYGVKD. The ends lost 4 bases at V and 9 bases at J; junction bases unmatched: 10. This CDR3 contains 15 residues. The DNA for the CDR3 is TGTGCCATCAGTGGCGGGGACAGGGAAGGTACTGAGCAGTTCTTC. Translation: CAISGGDREGTEQFF.

The chain recombines TRBV5-5 with TRBJ2-1; D may be TRBD2 (7 bases). Between the trimmed V and J ends, which lost 4 bases and 8 bases, there was a span of 16 bases. Germline V CDR1 and CDR2: SGHKS, YYEKEE (reference sequence). The CDR3 is 14 residues long. The CDR3 nucleotides are TGTGCCAGCAGCCCCCGGTCGGGGGGCCATGAGCAGTTCTTC. Protein product: CASSPRSGGHEQFF. Looking up the rest from reference TRBV5-5 and TRBJ2-1 gives the full variable domain: DAGVTQSPTHLIKTRGQQVTLRCSPISGHKSVSWYQQVLGQGPQFIFQYYEKEERGRGNFPDRFSARQFPNYSSELNVNALLLGDSALYLCASSPRSGGHEQFFGPGTRLTVL.

The V gene is TRBV7-9, the J gene TRBJ2-1; 7 bases fit TRBD1. V lost 4 bases, J lost 4 bases, and 4 bases stayed unmatched. From germline, CDR1 is SEHNR and CDR2 FQNEAQ (reference sequence). CDR3 length equals 14 residues. The CDR3 protein is CASSSGGWYNEQFF. Here the CDR3 DNA reads TGTGCCAGCAGCTCAGGGGGTTGGTACAATGAGCAGTTCTTC.

This clonotype has only a few counts. The chain links TRBV5-1 to TRBJ2-5; perhaps TRBD2 as D (5 bases). CDR1 and CDR2 (germline): SGHRS, YFSETQ. V was shortened by 1 base and J by 5 bases, with 9 bases between the two germline ends. This CDR3 is built from 13 residues. The CDR3 DNA is TGCGCCAGCAGCTTGCGGCTAGCCGAGACCCAGTACTTC. This encodes CASSLRLAETQYF.

This clonotype has just a few counts. The V call is TRBV7-6, the J call TRBJ2-2, with no clear D. Germline V gives CDR1 SGHVS, CDR2 FNYEAQ. The V end was cut by 4 bases, the J end by 1 base, with 10 bases between. This CDR3 is 15 amino acids long. CDR3 nucleotide sequence: TGTGCCAGCAGCTCCGTTGACCTGAACACCGGGGAGCTGTTTTTT. It specifies CASSSVDLNTGELFF.

Worth noting for this clonotype: A much larger clone sits a single nucleotide away, making a read error possible. The chain is built from TRBV29-1 and TRBJ1-4; tentative D call: TRBD1 (6 bases). Per germline, CDR1 SQVTM and CDR2 ANQGSEA. The CDR3 spans 13 residues. The DNA of the CDR3 is TGCAGCGTTGACCCAGGGACAAAAGAAAGACTGTTTTTT. It encodes CSVDPGTKERLFF.

This clonotype has a count of ten or more. The CDR3 coding sequence is TGTGCCAGCAGTTTCGGACGGCACACAGATACGCAGTATTTT. Its protein is CASSFGRHTDTQYF. The rearrangement joins TRBV12-3 or TRBV12-4 to TRBJ2-3; D ambiguous. V shed 3 bases and J shed 2 bases, with 9 bases lying between them. The length of the CDR3 is 14 residues.

The chain combines TRBV5-6 with TRBJ2-7, with 7 bases identical to TRBD2. V shed 4 bases, J shed 1 base, and the junction held 14 bases outside the gene matches. This CDR3 region has 17 residues. The germline V gene has CDR1 SGHDT and CDR2 YYEEEE. The CDR3 here is CASSLRYAGLPSYEQYF. The CDR3 DNA reads as TGTGCCAGCAGCCTTCGTTATGCGGGACTACCGTCCTACGAGCAGTACTTC. Using reference TRBV5-6 and TRBJ2-7 for the parts outside the CDR3, the full variable domain is DAGVTQSPTHLIKTRGQQVTLRCSPKSGHDTVSWYQQALGQGPQFIFQYYEEEERQRGNFPDRFSGHQFPNYSSELNVNALLLGDSALYLCASSLRYAGLPSYEQYFGPGTRLTVT.

V usage is TRBV18 and J usage is TRBJ2-3; 7 nucleotides match TRBD1. This CDR3 region has 15 residues. Germline values: CDR1 KGHSH, CDR2 LQKENI. Trimming at V came to 3 bases and at J to 3 bases, leaving 6 bases not matched to a gene. CDR3 sequence reads: CASSPLTGRTDTQYF. CDR3 nucleotides: TGTGCCAGCTCACCTCTGACAGGGAGAACAGATACGCAGTATTTT. The full variable domain, in which reference TRBV18 and TRBJ2-3 provide the parts outside the CDR3, is NAGVMQNPRHLVRRRGQEARLRCSPMKGHSHVYWYRQLPEEGLKFMVYLQKENIIDESGMPKERFSAEFPKEGPSILRIQQVVRGDSAAYFCASSPLTGRTDTQYFGPGTRLTVL.

This clonotype was picked up a small number of times. This chain connects TRBV7-2 to TRBJ2-7; D might be TRBD1 (5 bases). The germline V gene encodes CDR1 SGHTA and CDR2 FQGNSA. The germline V and J ends were trimmed by 7 bases and 1 base, with 17 bases remaining between them. The CDR3 length is 15 residues. The CDR3 nucleotides read TGTGCCAGCACCCCCAGGGCGCTTCTTTCCTACGAGCAGTACTTC. Translation gives CASTPRALLSYEQYF.

This clonotype has a handful of counts. The chain links TRBV20-1 to TRBJ2-3, with 7 bases identical to TRBD1. With V trimmed by 3 bases and J by 11 bases, 14 bases remained unmatched. CDR3 length equals 14 residues. Germline assignment: CDR1 DFQATT and CDR2 SNEGSKA (reference sequence). The CDR3 region is CSASGSGRDSRQYF. CDR3 nucleotide sequence: TGCAGTGCTAGTGGGTCGGGACGGGACAGTCGGCAGTATTTT.

This clonotype has ten or more counts. This chain links TRBV18 with TRBJ1-5; 7 bases agree with TRBD1. Germline V gene lookup returns CDR1 KGHSH and CDR2 LQKENI. This CDR3 is 14 amino acids long. After removal of 6 bases from V and 2 bases from J, the junction contained 4 bases not matched to a gene. CDR3 loop: CASSHDRGNQPQHF. The CDR3 nucleotides are TGTGCCAGCTCCCACGACAGGGGCAATCAGCCCCAGCATTTT.

The V gene is TRBV11-3, the J gene TRBJ2-5; 8 nucleotides align to TRBD1. CDR3 size: 15 residues. Looked up from germline, CDR1 is SGHNT and CDR2 is YENEEA. V dropped 3 bases and J dropped 5; count of bases not matched to a gene: 8. For the CDR3, the DNA is TGTGCCAGCAGCTTGGTGGACAGGGATTCCGAGACCCAGTACTTC. Its translation: CASSLVDRDSETQYF.

V gene TRBV5-1 combines with J gene TRBJ1-1; 7 nucleotides match TRBD1. The junction had 4 bases not matched to a gene; V was cut back by 2 bases and J by 6 bases. The CDR3 totals 13 residues. Per the germline V gene, CDR1 is SGHRS and CDR2 is YFSETQ. This chain's CDR3 is CASSFRGQPEAFF. CDR3 sequence (DNA): TGCGCCAGCAGCTTTCGGGGACAGCCTGAAGCTTTCTTT.

The chain employs TRBV6-5 and TRBJ2-7, with D possibly matching TRBD1 (6 bases). V was cut by 2 bases and J by 0 bases, with 8 bases left in between. Looked up from germline, CDR1 is MNHEY and CDR2 is SVGAGI. The CDR3 totals 14 residues. This CDR3 is CASSYADSSYEQYF. The CDR3 coding sequence is TGTGCCAGCAGTTACGCGGACAGCTCCTACGAGCAGTACTTC.

The table lists this clonotype with a few counts. The chain recombines TRBV6-1 with TRBJ2-1, with a weak D call TRBD2 (6 bases). CDR1 and CDR2 from the germline V gene are MNHNS and SASEGT. Deletions cut 5 bases from V and 8 bases from J, with 13 bases between. The CDR3 has 13 amino acids. CDR3 DNA: TGTGCCAGCAGTCTTCGGGAGAGGGATGAGCAGTTCTTC. Translating gives CASSLRERDEQFF.

Details on this clonotype: A much larger clone is a single base away; this may be a read error. The missing conserved phenylalanine or tryptophan at the end of this CDR3 makes a read error likely. This chain links TRBV12-3 or TRBV12-4 with TRBJ2-5, with 9 bases matching TRBD1. The CDR3 has 15 residues. Trimming took 6 bases from V and 2 from J; bases not matched to a gene: 7. The CDR3: CASRNTGTGQETQYC. The CDR3 nucleotides are TGTGCCAGCAGAAATACCGGGACAGGGCAAGAGACCCAGTACTGC.

This clonotype was detected a few times. The rearrangement uses TRBV19 and TRBJ2-7; D is ambiguous. Trimming cost V 3 bases and J 2 bases, with 8 bases left between them. CDR3 length: 13 amino acids. CDR1 and CDR2 (germline): LNHDA, SQIVND (reference sequence). The CDR3 coding sequence is TGTGCCAGTAGTATTGGAGTTCCCTACGAGCAGTACTTC. Protein product: CASSIGVPYEQYF.

The J gene is TRBJ2-7, the V gene TRBV5-6; no firm D call. This CDR3 region has 14 residues. Germline V CDR1 and CDR2: SGHDT, YYEEEE. Between the trimmed V and J ends, which lost 0 bases and 5 bases, there was a span of 12 bases. CDR3 residues: CASSLGLSPNEQYF. The CDR3 coding sequence is TGTGCCAGCAGCTTGGGTCTATCCCCCAACGAGCAGTACTTC.

The chain links TRBV5-1 to TRBJ2-1; 10 bases align to TRBD2. The CDR3 has 16 amino acids. Per the germline V gene, CDR1 is SGHRS and CDR2 is YFSETQ. The V segment lost 1 base and the J segment 4 bases; nucleotides outside the gene matches: 5. The DNA for the CDR3 is TGCGCCAGCAGCTTGTTAGCGGGAGGAGCGTACAATGAGCAGTTCTTC. Its translation: CASSLLAGGAYNEQFF. The entire variable domain, with the rest obtained from reference TRBV5-1 and TRBJ2-1, is as follows: KAGVTQTPRYLIKTRGQQVTLSCSPISGHRSVSWYQQTPGQGLQFLFEYFSETQRNKGNFPGRFSGRQFSNSRSEMNVSTLELGDSALYLCASSLLAGGAYNEQFFGPGTRLTVL.